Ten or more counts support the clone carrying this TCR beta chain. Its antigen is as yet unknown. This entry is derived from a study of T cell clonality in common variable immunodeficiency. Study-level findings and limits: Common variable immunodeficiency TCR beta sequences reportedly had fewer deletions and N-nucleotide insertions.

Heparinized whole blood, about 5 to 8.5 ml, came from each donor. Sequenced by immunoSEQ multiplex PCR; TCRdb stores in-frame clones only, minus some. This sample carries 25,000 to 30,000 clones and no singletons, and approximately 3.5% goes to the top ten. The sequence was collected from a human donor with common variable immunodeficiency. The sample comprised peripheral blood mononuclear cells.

The chain's CDR3 is CASSQDRVTGELFF. Incomplete CDR3 DNA: TGTGCCAGCTCACAGGACAGGGTTACCGGGGAG. V usage is TRBV18 and J usage is TRBJ2-2; 8 nucleotides agree with TRBD1. The read terminates 3 residues before the CDR3 end, so the remaining end is supplied by the germline J gene. Germline V CDR1 and CDR2: KGHSH, LQKENI. With 4 bases clipped from V and 5 bases from J, the junction kept 3 bases outside the gene matches. This CDR3 region has 14 residues.